This T cell receptor (beta chain) came from a study of T cell repertoires in cytomegalovirus infection. Overall study context: As its CMV epitopes, the study selected recently identified HLA-C-restricted and well-studied HLA-B-restricted targets. CMV infection and matching HLA type were both indicated by public TCR beta signatures. Notes on the study in general: Cumulated frequencies of public TCR beta families served to identify carriers of CMV plus the relevant HLA. HLA-C-restricted CMV clonotypes gave the most frequent clonotype in two of eight donors.

CDR1 is ENHRY, CDR2 SYGVKD, per germline. V dropped 2 bases and J dropped 5 bases, with 12 bases sitting between them. The length of the CDR3 is 14 residues. To note about this clonotype: Its antigen is unidentified.

Using its own MiXCR run on the reads, TCRdb lists one record per CDR3 protein. Altogether roughly 570,000 distinct CDR3 sequences are present, 40% being singletons, with the ten largest covering about 46%. The chain couples TRBV10-3 to TRBJ1-1; D call uncertain. The sequencing here drew on cultured PBMCs, taken from culture after CMV antigen stimulation. The clonotype comes from a human donor in good health (CMV status not recorded). Some clones in this sample may be carry-over from other donors' samples. CDR3 sequence: CAISEDRLRTEAFF. The CDR3 region has the DNA TGTGCCATCAGTGAGGATAGACTAAGGACTGAAGCTTTCTTT.